This TCR beta chain stems from a study of shared clonotypes between healthy human individuals (dated by TCRdb to the early 2020s). About the study as a whole: The cohort comprised two women and a few men aged 18 to 49 years. To increase sequencing depth and limit assay-specific biases, different laboratories used diverse techniques to prepare libraries and sequence TCR repertoires. Per donor, leukapheresis produced somewhere between about 0.9 and 9.5 billion PBMCs. To estimate repertoire size and how much clonotype sharing occurs between individuals, the study deeply sequenced the blood TCR repertoires of five healthy adults. For each donor, CD4 naive and CD4 memory were each run on three plates, CD8 naive on two plates, and CD8 memory on one plate.

The paper as a whole reports these results and caveats: Incomplete sequencing was indicated by rarefaction of sorted-subset datasets, despite the large sequencing depth. Sampling was restricted to blood, and TCR repertoires in tissues likely differ from the TCR repertoires found in blood. Compared with non-shared clonotypes, clonotypes shared by all four sorted-subset donors had higher generation probabilities. The small number of donors limited the genetic and exposure-history diversity represented. Naive subsets generally had larger estimated clonotype richness than memory subsets did. Based on pairwise subsampling, the degree of clonotype sharing among donors was expected to be affected by sequencing depth. Across several donors, approximately 5% of naive CD4, roughly 3.4% of naive CD8, around 2.5% of memory CD4, and approximately 0.4% of memory CD8 clonotypes were shared.

To note about this clone: This clone's antigen is unknown. Qualities for individual bases were not recorded, and no much larger clone is one base off.

CDR3 length: 14 amino acids, cysteine to phenylalanine. Of the read, only the CDR3 DNA is kept; its 42 bases are in frame from base 1. V was cut back by 5 bases and J by 1 base, leaving a gap of 11 bases between them. Via the germline V gene, CDR1 is SGHTA and CDR2 FQGNSA. Using the deep immunoSEQ assay, TCR CDR3 regions were amplified from genomic DNA by multiplex PCR. Extracted genomic DNA from each cell subset was spread evenly across all wells of several immunoSEQ 96-well plates, with each plate serving as a replicate. For sorted subsets, roughly 190 ng of genomic DNA, equivalent to around 31,000 T cell genomes, went into each replicate PCR. Purified libraries were measured with a Qubit 3.0 fluorometer, size-checked on a Bioanalyzer 2100, and measured again with the KAPA Library Quantification kit. Every immunoSEQ 96-well plate was sequenced on a separate single-read 150-cycle Illumina NextSeq 550 flow cell. The study's processing was this. Because the immunoSEQ output included only junctional sequences and no quality scores, the filtering could not be the same as the filtering used for full-length reads. Sequences were annotated with PyIR, a Python wrapper for IgBLAST v1.9, using IMGT germline references to assign V/J genes and CDR3. Any read was removed if the V/J assignment was weak (E-value above 1e-6), the CDR3 was missing, or the read contained stop codons, out-of-frame junctions, or ambiguous translated residues. V3J clonotypes were defined by identical inferred V gene, J gene, and CDR3 amino acid sequence. Percentage overlap between repertoires was computed as shared unique clonotypes divided by the size of the smaller repertoire. RTK rarefaction, the Chao1 estimator, and Recon v2.1 estimates of unobserved clonotypes were used to assess repertoire richness. For all TCRbeta clonotypes obtained by the gDNA method from a handful of donors, generation probabilities were computed with OLGA. TCRdb mirrors the immuneACCESS table, restricted to in-frame sequences. Some clones are absent from its copies; in checked studies, under half trace to an unresolved V gene, and the reason for the others is unknown. That table furnishes V, J and clone size, whereas the DNA furnished D and trimming. The sample profile shows around 2.1 million clones; approximately 96% of them were found once. The ten largest make up around 0.13% of the sample.

Healthy HIV-negative adults with no recently reported acute infections or vaccinations were included as donors. Every donor was a Caucasian adult living in Nashville, Tennessee, USA. CD4+ T cells were enriched through magnetic negative selection, after which naive cells were positively selected on CD45RA and the remaining negative fraction served as the memory subset. Blood was obtained by leukapheresis, after which PBMCs were separated by Ficoll-Histopaque density gradient centrifugation and cryopreserved in liquid nitrogen vapor phase. Analytical flow cytometry was used to check the purity and quantity of each magnetically sorted T cell population. Genomic DNA was isolated from each sorted fraction and quantified by UV absorbance on a Nanodrop 2000c.

The source of this sequence is a man between 18 and 29 years old in good health. Rearrangement joined TRBV7-2 to TRBJ1-1; the D gene is perhaps TRBD1, from 5 matching bases. Input material: naive CD4+ T cells sorted from blood. According to the study, the label for this sample's cell subset or site signals: CD45RA+ positively selected. In nucleotides, the sequence is TGTGCCAGCAGCCCGGGGGTTACGAACACTGAAGCTTTCTTT. Protein translation: CASSPGVTNTEAFF.